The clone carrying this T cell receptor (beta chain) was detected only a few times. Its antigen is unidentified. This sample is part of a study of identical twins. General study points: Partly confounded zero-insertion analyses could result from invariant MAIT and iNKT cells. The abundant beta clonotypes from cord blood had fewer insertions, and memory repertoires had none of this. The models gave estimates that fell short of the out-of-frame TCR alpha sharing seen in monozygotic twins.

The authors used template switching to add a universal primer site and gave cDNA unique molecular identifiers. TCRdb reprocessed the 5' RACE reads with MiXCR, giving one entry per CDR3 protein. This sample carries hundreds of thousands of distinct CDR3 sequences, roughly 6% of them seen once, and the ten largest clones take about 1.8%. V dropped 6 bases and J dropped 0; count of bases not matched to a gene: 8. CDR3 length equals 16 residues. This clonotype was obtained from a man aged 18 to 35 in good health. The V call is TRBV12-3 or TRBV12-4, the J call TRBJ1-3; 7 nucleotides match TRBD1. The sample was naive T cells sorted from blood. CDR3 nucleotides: TGTGCCAGCAGCCCATTAGACAGGGTCTCTGGAAACACCATATATTTT. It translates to CASSPLDRVSGNTIYF.